These T cell receptor beta chains were read from a single sample in a study of cytomegalovirus exposure and HLA in healthy donors. Repertoires were generated with immunoSEQ multiplex PCR, while TCRdb's copy carries only in-frame clones and drops some. The repertoire holds 45,000 to 65,000 clones, with about 88% as singletons. Sequencing input: PBMCs. These receptors were taken from a woman under 30 in good health and CMV-seronegative. CDR3s leave out the opening cysteine and the closing phenylalanine or tryptophan.

v_gene: TRBV6-1; j_gene: TRBJ1-1; CDR3aa: ASKSHRQAF
v_gene: TRBV25-1; j_gene: TRBJ1-1; CDR3aa: ASSETGTEAF
v_gene: TRBV7-9; j_gene: TRBJ1-4; CDR3aa: ASSSAAGQGAAENEKLF
v_gene: TRBV7-2; j_gene: TRBJ1-5; CDR3aa: ASSLETGGRQPQH
v_gene: TRBV7-9; j_gene: TRBJ1-2; CDR3aa: ASNARDSYGYT
v_gene: TRBV7-2; j_gene: TRBJ2-1; CDR3aa: ASSLGQGSYNEQF
v_gene: TRBV28; j_gene: TRBJ2-1; CDR3aa: ASSPRRKAVGNEQF
v_gene: TRBV7-8; j_gene: TRBJ1-2; CDR3aa: ASSLPLNGGYT
v_gene: TRBV19; j_gene: TRBJ1-4; CDR3aa: ASSRDSYEKLF
v_gene: TRBV27; j_gene: TRBJ2-6; CDR3aa: ASSLLAGGLSGANVLT
v_gene: TRBV21-1; j_gene: TRBJ2-4; CDR3aa: ASSKGRGGMGKNIQY
v_gene: TRBV2; j_gene: TRBJ1-2; CDR3aa: ATYRGGCT
v_gene: TRBV27; j_gene: TRBJ2-1; CDR3aa: ASSIIGYEQF
v_gene: TRBV4-2; j_gene: TRBJ2-4; CDR3aa: ASSQAQGTWAQREANIQY
v_gene: TRBV21-1; j_gene: TRBJ2-7; CDR3aa: ASSKVSGGGTYEQY
v_gene: TRBV6-5; j_gene: TRBJ1-2; CDR3aa: ASNPRERGGYT
v_gene: TRBV4-2; j_gene: TRBJ2-1; CDR3aa: ASSQDWSLAREQF
v_gene: TRBV28; j_gene: TRBJ1-4; CDR3aa: ASRRGGTENEKLF
v_gene: TRBV5-4; j_gene: TRBJ2-1; CDR3aa: ASSLPSGPHNEQF
v_gene: TRBV9; j_gene: TRBJ2-1; CDR3aa: ASSGDGRSEQF
v_gene: TRBV2; j_gene: TRBJ1-1; CDR3aa: ASRTGRNTEAF
v_gene: TRBV19; j_gene: TRBJ1-4; CDR3aa: ASRRGGSNEKLF
v_gene: TRBV5-4; j_gene: TRBJ2-2; CDR3aa: ASTWGGIDTGELF
v_gene: TRBV7-2; j_gene: TRBJ2-5; CDR3aa: ASSLGTSGGIGETQY
v_gene: TRBV5-8; j_gene: TRBJ1-5; CDR3aa: ASSFDRNQPQH
v_gene: TRBV9; j_gene: TRBJ1-5; CDR3aa: ASSGGQPQPQH
v_gene: TRBV6-1; j_gene: TRBJ2-3; CDR3aa: ASSEPGTSTDTQY
v_gene: TRBV15; j_gene: TRBJ1-5; CDR3aa: ATSRAGERHQPQH
v_gene: TRBV29-1; j_gene: TRBJ1-1; CDR3aa: SVVGSGNTEAF
v_gene: TRBV18; j_gene: TRBJ1-5; CDR3aa: ASSPTGGGNQPQH
v_gene: TRBV9; j_gene: TRBJ2-3; CDR3aa: ASSGFADSTDTQY
v_gene: TRBV19; j_gene: TRBJ2-4; CDR3aa: ASRAGLAKNIQY
v_gene: TRBV11-2; j_gene: TRBJ2-7; CDR3aa: ASSATETSYEQY
v_gene: TRBV4-1; j_gene: TRBJ2-7; CDR3aa: ASSQESTYEQY
v_gene: TRBV6-1; j_gene: TRBJ2-6; CDR3aa: ASRLGQSGANVLT
v_gene: TRBV19; j_gene: TRBJ2-1; CDR3aa: ASSIYGGANNEQF
v_gene: TRBV5-1; j_gene: TRBJ1-1; CDR3aa: ASSFFRADTEAF
v_gene: TRBV4-1; j_gene: TRBJ2-1; CDR3aa: ASSQVSRLDNEQF
v_gene: TRBV5-4; j_gene: TRBJ2-3; CDR3aa: ASSVNQGADTQY
v_gene: TRBV9; j_gene: TRBJ2-1; CDR3aa: ASSGGGYNEQF